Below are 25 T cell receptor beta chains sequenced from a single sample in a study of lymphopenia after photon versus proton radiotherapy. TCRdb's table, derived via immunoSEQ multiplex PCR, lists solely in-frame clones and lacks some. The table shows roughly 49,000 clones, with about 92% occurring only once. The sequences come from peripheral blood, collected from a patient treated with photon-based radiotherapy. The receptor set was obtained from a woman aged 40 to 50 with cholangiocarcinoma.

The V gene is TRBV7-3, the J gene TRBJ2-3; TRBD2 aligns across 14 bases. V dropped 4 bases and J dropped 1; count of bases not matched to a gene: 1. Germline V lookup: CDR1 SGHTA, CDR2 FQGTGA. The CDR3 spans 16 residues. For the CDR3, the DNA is TGTGCCAGCAGCTCGGGACTAGCGGGAGGCACAGATACGCAGTATTTT. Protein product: CASSSGLAGGTDTQYF.

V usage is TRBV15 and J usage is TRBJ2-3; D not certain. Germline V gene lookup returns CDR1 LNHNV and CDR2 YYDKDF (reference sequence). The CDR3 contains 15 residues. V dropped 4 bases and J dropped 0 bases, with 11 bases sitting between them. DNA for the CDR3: TGTGCCACCAGCAAGCGCGGTCAAAGCACAGATACGCAGTATTTT. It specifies CATSKRGQSTDTQYF.

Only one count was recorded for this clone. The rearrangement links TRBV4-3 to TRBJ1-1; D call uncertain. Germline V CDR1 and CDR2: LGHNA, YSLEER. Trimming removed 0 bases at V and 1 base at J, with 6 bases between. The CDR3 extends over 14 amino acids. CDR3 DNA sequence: TGCGCCAGCAGCCAAGAGCACAGGAACACTGAAGCTTTCTTT. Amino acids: CASSQEHRNTEAFF.

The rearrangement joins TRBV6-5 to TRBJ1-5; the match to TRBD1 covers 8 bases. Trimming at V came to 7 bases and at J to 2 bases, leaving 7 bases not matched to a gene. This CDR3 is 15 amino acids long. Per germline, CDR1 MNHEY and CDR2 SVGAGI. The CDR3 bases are TGTGCCAGCAAGAAGGACAGGGACGGCAATCAGCCCCAGCATTTT. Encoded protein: CASKKDRDGNQPQHF.

The CDR3 DNA reads TGTGCCAGCAGCGTAGAGGGGGTATCCACCGGGGAGCTGTTTTTT. It is translated as CASSVEGVSTGELFF. This chain links TRBV9 with TRBJ2-2; possible D gene TRBD1, 6 bases. The germline V and J ends were trimmed by 0 bases and 4 bases, with 10 bases remaining between them. Germline loops: CDR1 SGDLS, CDR2 YYNGEE. This CDR3 has 15 amino acids.

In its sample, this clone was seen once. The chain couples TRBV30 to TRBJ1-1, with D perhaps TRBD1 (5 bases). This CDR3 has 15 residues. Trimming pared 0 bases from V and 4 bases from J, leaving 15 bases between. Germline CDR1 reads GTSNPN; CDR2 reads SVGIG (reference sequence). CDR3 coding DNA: TGTGCCTGGAGTGTTAAAAGACAGTTAATCACTGAAGCTTTCTTT. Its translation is CAWSVKRQLITEAFF. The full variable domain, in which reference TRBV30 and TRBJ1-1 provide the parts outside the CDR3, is SQTIHQWPATLVQPVGSPLSLECTVEGTSNPNLYWYRQAAGRGLQLLFYSVGIGQISSEVPQNLSASRPQDRQFILSSKKLLLSDSGFYLCAWSVKRQLITEAFFGQGTRLTVV.

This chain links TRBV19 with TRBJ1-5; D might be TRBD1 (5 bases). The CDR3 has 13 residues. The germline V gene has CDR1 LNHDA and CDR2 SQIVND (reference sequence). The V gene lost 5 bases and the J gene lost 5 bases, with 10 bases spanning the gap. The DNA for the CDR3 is TGTGCCAGTAGTCTAAGGGACTATCAGCCCCAGCATTTT. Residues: CASSLRDYQPQHF.

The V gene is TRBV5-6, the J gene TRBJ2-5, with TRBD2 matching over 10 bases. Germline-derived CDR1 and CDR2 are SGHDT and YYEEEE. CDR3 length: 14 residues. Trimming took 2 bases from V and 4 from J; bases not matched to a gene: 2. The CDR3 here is CASSFSGRGETQYF. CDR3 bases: TGTGCCAGCAGCTTCAGCGGGAGGGGAGAGACCCAGTACTTC.

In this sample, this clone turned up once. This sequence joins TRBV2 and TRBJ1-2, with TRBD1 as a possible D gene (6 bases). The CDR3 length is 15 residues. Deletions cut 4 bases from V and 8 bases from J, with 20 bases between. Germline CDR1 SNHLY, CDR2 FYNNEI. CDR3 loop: CASSVDRPSGLGYTF. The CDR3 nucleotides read TGTGCCAGCAGTGTGGACAGACCATCCGGTCTAGGCTACACCTTC.

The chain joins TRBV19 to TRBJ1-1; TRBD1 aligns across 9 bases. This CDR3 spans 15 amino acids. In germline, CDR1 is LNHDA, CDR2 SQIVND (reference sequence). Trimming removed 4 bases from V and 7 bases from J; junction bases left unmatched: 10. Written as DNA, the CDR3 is TGTGCCAGTAGTAGAGGGGGAGGGACAGGGTTTGAAGCTTTCTTT. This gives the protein CASSRGGGTGFEAFF.

CDR3 nucleotide sequence: TGTGCCAGCATCCAAGCCAGGGACAGGGGGCCGAACACTGAAGCTTTCTTT. This encodes CASIQARDRGPNTEAFF. The V call is TRBV7-9, the J call TRBJ1-1; 12 nucleotides match TRBD1. This CDR3 contains 17 residues. From germline, CDR1 is SEHNR and CDR2 FQNEAQ (reference sequence). V was clipped by 7 bases and J by 1 base; unmatched bases: 10.

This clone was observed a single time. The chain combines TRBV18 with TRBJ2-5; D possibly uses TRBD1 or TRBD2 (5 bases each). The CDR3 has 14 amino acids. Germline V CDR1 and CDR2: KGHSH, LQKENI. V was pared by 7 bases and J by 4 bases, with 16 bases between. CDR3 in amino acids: CASYRDPAPETQYF. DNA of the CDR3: TGTGCCAGCTACCGGGACCCCGCCCCAGAGACCCAGTACTTC.

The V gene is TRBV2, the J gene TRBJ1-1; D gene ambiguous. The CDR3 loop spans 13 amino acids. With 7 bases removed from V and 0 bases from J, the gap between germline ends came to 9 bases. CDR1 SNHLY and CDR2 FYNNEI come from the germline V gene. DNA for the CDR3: TGTGCCAGCATTTCGGATGTGAACACTGAAGCTTTCTTT. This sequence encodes CASISDVNTEAFF.

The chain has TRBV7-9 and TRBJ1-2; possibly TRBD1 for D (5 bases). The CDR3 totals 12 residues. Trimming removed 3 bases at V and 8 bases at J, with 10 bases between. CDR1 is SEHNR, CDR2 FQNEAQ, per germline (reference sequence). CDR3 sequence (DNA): TGTGCCAGCAGCTTCAGGGAAACGGGCTACACCTTC. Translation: CASSFRETGYTF.

The CDR3, as DNA: TGTGCCAGCAGCCGAGGGGAAAGTACGGGACAGGGTGCGGTGGGCGATGAAAAACTGTTTTTT. This codes for CASSRGESTGQGAVGDEKLFF. The chain has TRBV4-2 and TRBJ1-4, with TRBD1 identical over 9 bases. The CDR3 length is 21 residues. Trimming removed 4 bases from V and 6 bases from J; junction bases left unmatched: 24. From germline, CDR1 is LGHNA and CDR2 YNFKEQ.

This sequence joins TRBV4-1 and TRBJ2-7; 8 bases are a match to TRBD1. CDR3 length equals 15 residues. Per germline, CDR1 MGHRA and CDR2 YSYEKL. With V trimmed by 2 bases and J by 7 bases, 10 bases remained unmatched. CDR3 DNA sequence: TGCGCCAGCAGCCAAAGGGCAGGGGGCTCGGGGGAGCAGTACTTC. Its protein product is CASSQRAGGSGEQYF.

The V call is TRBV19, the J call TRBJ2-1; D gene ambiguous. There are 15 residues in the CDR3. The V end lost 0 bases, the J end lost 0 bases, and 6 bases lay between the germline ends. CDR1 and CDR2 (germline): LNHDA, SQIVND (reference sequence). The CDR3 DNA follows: TGTGCCAGTAGTATAGATCTAAGCTCCTACAATGAGCAGTTCTTC. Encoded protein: CASSIDLSSYNEQFF.

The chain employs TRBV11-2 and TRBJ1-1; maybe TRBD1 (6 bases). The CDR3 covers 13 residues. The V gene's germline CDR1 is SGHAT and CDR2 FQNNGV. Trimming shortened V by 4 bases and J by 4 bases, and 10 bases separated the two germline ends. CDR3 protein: CASSWGGGTEAFF. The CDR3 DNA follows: TGTGCCAGCAGCTGGGGGGGCGGCACTGAAGCTTTCTTT. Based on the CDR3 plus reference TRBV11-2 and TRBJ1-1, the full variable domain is EAGVAQSPRYKIIEKRQSVAFWCNPISGHATLYWYQQILGQGPKLLIQFQNNGVVDDSQLPKDRFSAERLKGVDSTLKIQPAKLEDSAVYLCASSWGGGTEAFFGQGTRLTVV.

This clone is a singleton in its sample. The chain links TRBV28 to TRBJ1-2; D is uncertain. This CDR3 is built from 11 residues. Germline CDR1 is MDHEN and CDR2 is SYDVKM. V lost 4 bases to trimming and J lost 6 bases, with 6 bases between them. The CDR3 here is CASSSRHGYTF. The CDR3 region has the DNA TGTGCCAGCAGTTCCCGCCATGGCTACACCTTC.

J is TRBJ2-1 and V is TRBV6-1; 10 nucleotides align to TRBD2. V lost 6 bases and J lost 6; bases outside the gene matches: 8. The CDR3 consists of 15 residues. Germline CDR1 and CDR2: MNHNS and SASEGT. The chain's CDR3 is CASSVKLAGSNEQFF. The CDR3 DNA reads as TGTGCCAGCAGCGTAAAACTAGCGGGGTCCAATGAGCAGTTCTTC.

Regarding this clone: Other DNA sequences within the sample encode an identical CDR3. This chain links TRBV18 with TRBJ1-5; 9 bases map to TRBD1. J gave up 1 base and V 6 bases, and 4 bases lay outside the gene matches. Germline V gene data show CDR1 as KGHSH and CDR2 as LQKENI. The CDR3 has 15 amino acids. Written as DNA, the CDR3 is TGTGCCAGCTCCCGGACAGGGGACAGCAATCAGCCCCAGCATTTT. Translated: CASSRTGDSNQPQHF. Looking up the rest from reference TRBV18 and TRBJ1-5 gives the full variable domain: NAGVMQNPRHLVRRRGQEARLRCSPMKGHSHVYWYRQLPEEGLKFMVYLQKENIIDESGMPKERFSAEFPKEGPSILRIQQVVRGDSAAYFCASSRTGDSNQPQHFGDGTRLSIL.

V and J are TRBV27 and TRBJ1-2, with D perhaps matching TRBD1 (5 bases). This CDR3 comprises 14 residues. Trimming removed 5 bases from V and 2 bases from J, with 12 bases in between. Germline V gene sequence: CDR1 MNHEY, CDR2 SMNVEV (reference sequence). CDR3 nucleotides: TGTGCCAGCAGTGAGACAGCAACCAACTATGGCTACACCTTC. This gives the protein CASSETATNYGYTF.

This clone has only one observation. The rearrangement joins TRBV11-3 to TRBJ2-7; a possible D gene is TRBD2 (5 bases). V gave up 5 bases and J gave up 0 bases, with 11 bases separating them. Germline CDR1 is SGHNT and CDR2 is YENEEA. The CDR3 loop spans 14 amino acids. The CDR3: CASSQGGSSYEQYF. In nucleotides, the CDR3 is TGTGCCAGCAGCCAAGGTGGGAGCTCCTACGAGCAGTACTTC. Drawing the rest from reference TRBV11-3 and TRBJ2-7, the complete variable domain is EAGVVQSPRYKIIEKKQPVAFWCNPISGHNTLYWYLQNLGQGPELLIRYENEEAVDDSQLPKDRFSAERLKGVDSTLKIQPAELGDSAVYLCASSQGGSSYEQYFGPGTRLTVT.

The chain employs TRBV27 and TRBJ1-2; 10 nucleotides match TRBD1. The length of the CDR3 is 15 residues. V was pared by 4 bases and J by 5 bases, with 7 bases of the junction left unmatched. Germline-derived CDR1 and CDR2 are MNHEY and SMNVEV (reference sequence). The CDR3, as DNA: TGTGCCAGCAGTTCCCAGACAGGGGGCGGATATGGCTACACCTTC. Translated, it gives CASSSQTGGGYGYTF.

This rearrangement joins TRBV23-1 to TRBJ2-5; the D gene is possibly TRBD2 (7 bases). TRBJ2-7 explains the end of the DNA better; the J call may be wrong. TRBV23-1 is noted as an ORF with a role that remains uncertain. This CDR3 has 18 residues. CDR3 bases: TGCGCCAGCAGTCAATGCGGGGGACAATCGGGAGACACCTACGAGCAGTACTTC. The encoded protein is CASSQCGGQSGDTYEQYF.